The T cell receptor (beta chain) under discussion was sequenced for a study of cytotoxic CD8 clonotypes in ibrutinib-treated CLL. Study-wide context: Responses comprised 24 partial and 2 complete; at median about 68 months, 14 remained remitted and some twelve progressed.

Frozen PBMC stocks contributed 2 to 2.5 micrograms of genomic DNA to the TCR beta libraries. CDR1 SGDLS and CDR2 YYNGEE come from the germline V gene. The CDR3 totals 18 residues. The V end was cut by 2 bases, the J end by 0 bases, with 17 bases between. Here immunoSEQ multiplex PCR was the method, and the copy in TCRdb shows in-frame clones only, minus some. The sample has over 120,000 clones, 75% to 85% seen once; the top ten hold 9.5% to 15%. This sequence joins TRBV9 and TRBJ2-2; D might be TRBD1 (6 bases). This sequence originates from a human donor with chronic lymphocytic leukemia. The starting material was PBMCs, obtained after 12 months of ibrutinib treatment. This chain's CDR3 is CASSVRDTTLANTGELFF. CDR3 in DNA: TGTGCCAGCAGCGTCCGGGACACTACTCTCGCGAACACCGGGGAGCTGTTTTTT.